This entry lists 26 T cell receptor beta chains sequenced from one sample in a study of blood T cell repertoires in COVID-19. Only in-frame clones appear in the TCRdb table, and some are missing; sequencing was by immunoSEQ multiplex PCR. Of about 200,000 clones in the sample, 84% were seen once. The sample was PBMCs or T cells enriched from blood (not recorded which). Source of these receptors: a woman aged 25-40 years who had been exposed to COVID-19.

The chain recombines TRBV9 with TRBJ1-3; D not certain. This CDR3 is built from 16 residues. CDR1 is SGDLS, CDR2 YYNGEE, per germline. The V end lost 4 bases, the J end lost 3 bases, and 17 bases lay between the germline ends. CDR3 DNA sequence: TGTGCCAGCAGCTCCCCCGGAGGAGGGATTGGAAACACCATATATTTT. Its translation is CASSSPGGGIGNTIYF.

This clone came up once. The V call is TRBV19, the J call TRBJ1-1; unclear D gene. The V gene lost 3 bases and the J gene lost 4 bases, with 9 bases spanning the gap. The CDR3 is 13 amino acids. Germline V gives CDR1 LNHDA, CDR2 SQIVND (reference sequence). The CDR3 region has the DNA TGTGCCAGTAGTATTGGGCCCCTCACTGAAGCTTTCTTT. Its protein product is CASSIGPLTEAFF.

V is TRBV6-6 and J is TRBJ2-1; TRBD2 matches 7 bases. The CDR3 covers 12 residues. V was clipped by 0 bases and J by 10 bases; unmatched bases: 0. From germline, CDR1 is MNHNY and CDR2 SVGAGI (reference sequence). The CDR3 sequence is CASSYSGGEQFF. The CDR3 DNA reads as TGTGCCAGCAGTTACTCGGGGGGGGAGCAGTTCTTC.

This sequence joins TRBV5-1 and TRBJ1-2; possibly TRBD1 for D (6 bases). From germline, CDR1 is SGHRS and CDR2 YFSETQ. The CDR3 consists of 15 residues. The V gene lost 0 bases and the J gene lost 0 bases, with 9 bases spanning the gap. CDR3: CASSLGQAANYGYTF. The DNA for the CDR3 is TGCGCCAGCAGCTTGGGACAGGCCGCTAACTATGGCTACACCTTC.

This chain links TRBV7-2 with TRBJ1-6, with a tentative D call TRBD1 (5 bases). CDR3 length equals 14 residues. Between the trimmed V and J ends, which lost 3 bases and 9 bases, there was a span of 12 bases. Germline lookup yields CDR1 SGHTA and CDR2 FQGNSA. CDR3 sequence (DNA): TGTGCCAGCAGCTTCCGGGACTTGAGTTCACCCCTCCACTTT. Translated: CASSFRDLSSPLHF. The full variable domain, its missing parts supplied by reference TRBV7-2 and TRBJ1-6, is GAGVSQSPSNKVTEKGKDVELRCDPISGHTALYWYRQSLGQGLEFLIYFQGNSAPDKSGLPSDRFSAERTGGSVSTLTIQRTQQEDSAVYLCASSFRDLSSPLHFGNGTRLTVT.

The sample holds one count of this clone. The rearrangement uses TRBV6-5 and TRBJ1-3; perhaps TRBD1 as D (5 bases). The CDR3 consists of 15 residues. V was shortened by 4 bases and J by 1 base, with 11 bases between the two germline ends. Germline CDR1 is MNHEY and CDR2 is SVGAGI. CDR3 bases: TGTGCCAGCAGTTCTCAGGGCATGTCTGGAAACACCATATATTTT. It yields the protein CASSSQGMSGNTIYF.

This chain joins TRBV11-2 and TRBJ1-5; 8 bases align to TRBD1. The trim removed 1 base at V and 0 bases at J, leaving 5 bases unmatched. This CDR3 is 17 amino acids long. The germline V gene encodes CDR1 SGHAT and CDR2 FQNNGV. The CDR3 is CASSLGDRSHSNQPQHF. CDR3 nucleotide sequence: TGTGCCAGCAGCTTAGGGGACAGGAGCCATAGCAATCAGCCCCAGCATTTT.

The chain links TRBV2 to TRBJ1-5, with a weak D call TRBD1 (5 bases). The CDR3 loop spans 13 amino acids. The germline V gene encodes CDR1 SNHLY and CDR2 FYNNEI. Trimming took off 4 bases at V and 4 bases at J, with 8 bases between the two ends. The CDR3 region is CASSGSGNQPQHF. Written as DNA, the CDR3 is TGTGCCAGCAGTGGATCAGGGAATCAGCCCCAGCATTTT.

This clone was counted a few times. The chain employs TRBV6-1 and TRBJ2-1; 8 bases match TRBD2. V lost 1 base to trimming and J lost 8 bases; unmatched junction nucleotides: 7. Germline V gene data show CDR1 as MNHNS and CDR2 as SASEGT. The CDR3 sequence is 15 residues long. CDR3 DNA: TGTGCCAGCAGTGAAGTTACCGGGGGGGCGGATGAGCAGTTCTTC. Its translation: CASSEVTGGADEQFF.

This clone was counted many times. The chain uses TRBV19 and TRBJ1-2; 8 nucleotides line up with TRBD1. This CDR3 spans 14 amino acids. Germline assignment: CDR1 LNHDA and CDR2 SQIVND (reference sequence). The trim removed 5 bases at V and 4 bases at J, leaving 6 bases unmatched. CDR3 region: CASSATGVFYGYTF. The CDR3 DNA is TGTGCCAGTAGTGCGACAGGGGTATTCTATGGCTACACCTTC.

The V call is TRBV9, the J call TRBJ2-7; D may be TRBD1 (6 bases). The CDR3 is made up of 12 amino acids. V was cut by 4 bases and J by 3 bases, with 8 bases left in between. The germline gives CDR1 SGDLS, CDR2 YYNGEE. The CDR3 nucleotides read TGTGCCAGCAGCCCGGACAGCTACGAGCAGTACTTC. It encodes CASSPDSYEQYF.

This chain connects TRBV9 to TRBJ1-6, with 7 bases that match TRBD1. J was trimmed by 0 bases and V by 0 bases; bases with no gene match: 3. The CDR3 has 17 residues. In germline, CDR1 is SGDLS, CDR2 YYNGEE. The CDR3, as DNA: TGTGCCAGCAGCGTAGCAGGGGGGTACTCCTATAATTCACCCCTCCACTTT. This gives the protein CASSVAGGYSYNSPLHF.

The rearrangement joins TRBV7-9 to TRBJ1-2; 10 positions agree with TRBD1. The CDR3 runs to 14 residues. Germline assignment: CDR1 SEHNR and CDR2 FQNEAQ (reference sequence). The ends lost 6 bases at V and 5 bases at J; junction bases unmatched: 6. The CDR3 DNA follows: TGTGCCAGCAGTTCCGGGACAGGGGTTTATGGCTACACCTTC. Its protein product is CASSSGTGVYGYTF.

The chain combines TRBV5-3 with TRBJ1-1, with D uncertain. TRBV5-3 has ORF status, its function being uncertain. The CDR3 has 14 amino acids. The V gene lost 0 bases and the J gene lost 4 bases, with 10 bases spanning the gap. This CDR3 reads CARSLAKEGTEAFF. The CDR3 nucleotides read TGTGCCAGAAGCTTGGCCAAGGAGGGCACTGAAGCTTTCTTT.

The V and J genes are TRBV29-1 and TRBJ1-1; TRBD1 agrees at 11 bases. The germline V gene encodes CDR1 SQVTM and CDR2 ANQGSEA. The CDR3 runs 11 residues. Here the CDR3 DNA reads TGCAGTGGTAAGGGACAGGGGGTAGCTTTCTTT. As protein: CSGKGQGVAFF.

The rearrangement uses TRBV19 and TRBJ2-2; no clear D gene. The CDR3 contains 14 residues. V lost 3 bases and J lost 7, with 12 bases in between. The germline V gene encodes CDR1 LNHDA and CDR2 SQIVND (reference sequence). CDR3 DNA sequence: TGTGCCAGTAGTATCCCCTCGACTGGCGGGGAGCTGTTTTTT. Protein: CASSIPSTGGELFF.

The chain uses TRBV5-6 and TRBJ1-3, with D unresolved. Germline-derived CDR1 and CDR2 are SGHDT and YYEEEE. This CDR3 has 16 amino acids. Trimming removed 6 bases from V and 3 bases from J, with 19 bases in between. In DNA, the CDR3 is TGTGCCAGCACCGGTCAGGCGCGTTACGGTGGAAACACCATATATTTT. Translation gives CASTGQARYGGNTIYF.

The CDR3: CASSQQGLLDGYTF. The CDR3 DNA reads TGTGCCAGCAGCCAACAGGGCCTCCTAGATGGCTACACCTTC. This chain connects TRBV7-9 to TRBJ1-2; possible D gene TRBD1, 6 bases. CDR3 length: 14 amino acids. V gave up 5 bases and J gave up 6 bases, with 16 bases separating them. Germline loops: CDR1 SEHNR, CDR2 FQNEAQ (reference sequence).

The chain joins TRBV23-1 to TRBJ2-2; D perhaps matches TRBD1 (6 bases). TRBV23-1 is classed as an ORF, of uncertain function. The length of the CDR3 is 17 residues. Trimming shortened V by 4 bases and J by 3 bases, and 18 bases separated the two germline ends. CDR3: CASSPSGQPPDTGELFF. In DNA, the CDR3 is TGCGCCAGCAGTCCCTCTGGACAGCCTCCGGACACCGGGGAGCTGTTTTTT.

This chain uses TRBV24-1 with TRBJ2-5, with 9 nucleotides matching TRBD1. The junction had 9 bases not matched to a gene; V was cut back by 3 bases and J by 5 bases. The germline V gene has CDR1 KGHDR and CDR2 SFDVKD. This CDR3 spans 16 amino acids. CDR3 in DNA: TGTGCCACCAGTGATCCGAAACAGGGGGCTGGGGAGACCCAGTACTTC. It encodes CATSDPKQGAGETQYF.

V and J are TRBV5-1 and TRBJ1-2; D remains unclear. There are 20 residues in the CDR3. V was shortened by 4 bases and J by 3 bases, with 31 bases between the two germline ends. Germline CDR1 and CDR2: SGHRS and YFSETQ. The CDR3: CASSPDQIPPPSSADYGYTF. The DNA of the CDR3 is TGCGCCAGCAGCCCCGACCAAATCCCACCCCCATCCTCAGCGGACTATGGCTACACCTTC.

The gene calls are TRBV7-2 and TRBJ1-2; D possibly corresponds to TRBD1 (6 bases). CDR1 is SGHTA and CDR2 is FQGNSA in the germline V gene. The CDR3 covers 15 residues. The V gene lost 3 bases and the J gene lost 2 bases, with 13 bases spanning the gap. CDR3 DNA sequence: TGTGCCAGCAGCTTGCAGGGGCGTTCGAACTATGGCTACACCTTC. Translated, it gives CASSLQGRSNYGYTF. The full variable domain, rest sourced from reference TRBV7-2 and TRBJ1-2, is GAGVSQSPSNKVTEKGKDVELRCDPISGHTALYWYRQSLGQGLEFLIYFQGNSAPDKSGLPSDRFSAERTGGSVSTLTIQRTQQEDSAVYLCASSLQGRSNYGYTFGSGTRLTVV.

For this clone: Within the sample, other DNA sequences also encode this same CDR3. CDR3 amino acids: CASSQRLAGGLDTGELFF. The CDR3 coding sequence is TGCGCCAGCAGCCAAAGACTCGCGGGGGGGCTAGACACCGGGGAGCTGTTTTTT. The V gene is TRBV5-1, the J gene TRBJ2-2; TRBD2 matches 9 bases. Per the germline V gene, CDR1 is SGHRS and CDR2 is YFSETQ. The CDR3 is 18 amino acids. The V gene end was trimmed by 4 bases and the J gene end by 3 bases; junction bases not matched to a gene: 13.

This chain uses TRBV2 with TRBJ1-2, with 7 bases aligning to TRBD1. Germline V CDR1 and CDR2: SNHLY, FYNNEI. V shed 6 bases, J shed 8 bases, and the junction held 9 bases outside the gene matches. CDR3 length equals 13 residues. This CDR3 reads CASSDREERGYTF. As DNA, the CDR3 is TGTGCCAGCAGCGACAGGGAAGAGAGGGGCTACACCTTC. Variable domain in full (rest from reference TRBV2 and TRBJ1-2): EPEVTQTPSHQVTQMGQEVILRCVPISNHLYFYWYRQILGQKVEFLVSFYNNEISEKSEIFDDQFSVERPDGSNFTLKIRSTKLEDSAMYFCASSDREERGYTFGSGTRLTVV.

This sequence joins TRBV28 and TRBJ2-2; 7 bases line up with TRBD1. The CDR3 has 14 amino acids. V was pared by 7 bases and J by 2 bases, with 4 bases of the junction left unmatched. Germline V gene lookup returns CDR1 MDHEN and CDR2 SYDVKM. The CDR3: CASNRGPNTGELFF. CDR3 nucleotides: TGTGCCAGCAACAGGGGCCCAAACACCGGGGAGCTGTTTTTT.

This clone has a count of ten or more. This chain links TRBV27 with TRBJ1-2, with D unresolved. The germline gives CDR1 MNHEY, CDR2 SMNVEV (reference sequence). V was shortened by 10 bases and J by 8 bases, with 17 bases between the two germline ends. The CDR3 has 12 amino acids. In DNA form, the CDR3 reads TGTGCCACCCTGGGAGTTGGCGAGGGCTACACCTTC. This gives the protein CATLGVGEGYTF.